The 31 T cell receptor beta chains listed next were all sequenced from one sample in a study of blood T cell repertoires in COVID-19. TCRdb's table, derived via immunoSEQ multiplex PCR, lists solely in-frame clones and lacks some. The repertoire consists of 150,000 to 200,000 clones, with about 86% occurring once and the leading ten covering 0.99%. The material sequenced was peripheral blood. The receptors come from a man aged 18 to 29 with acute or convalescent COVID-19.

CDR3 protein: CASSLALGGFIGYTF. DNA for the CDR3: TGTGCCAGCAGCTTAGCACTGGGGGGGTTTATTGGCTACACCTTC. The J gene is TRBJ1-2, the V gene TRBV7-8; D is perhaps TRBD1 (5 bases). Germline V gene lookup returns CDR1 SGHVS and CDR2 FQNEAQ. Trimming removed 0 bases at V and 7 bases at J, with 15 bases between. The CDR3 is 15 amino acids. Drawing the rest from reference TRBV7-8 and TRBJ1-2, the complete variable domain is GAGVSQSPRYKVAKRGQDVALRCDPISGHVSLFWYQQALGQGPEFLTYFQNEAQLDKSGLPSDRFFAERPEGSVSTLKIQRTQQEDSAVYLCASSLALGGFIGYTFGSGTRLTVV.

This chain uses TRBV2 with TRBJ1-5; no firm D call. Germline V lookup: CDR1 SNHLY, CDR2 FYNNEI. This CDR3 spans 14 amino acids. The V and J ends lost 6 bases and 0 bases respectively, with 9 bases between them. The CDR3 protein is CASSNRDSNQPQHF. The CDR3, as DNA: TGTGCCAGCAGCAATCGGGATAGCAATCAGCCCCAGCATTTT. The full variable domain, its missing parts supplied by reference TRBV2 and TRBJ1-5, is EPEVTQTPSHQVTQMGQEVILRCVPISNHLYFYWYRQILGQKVEFLVSFYNNEISEKSEIFDDQFSVERPDGSNFTLKIRSTKLEDSAMYFCASSNRDSNQPQHFGDGTRLSIL.

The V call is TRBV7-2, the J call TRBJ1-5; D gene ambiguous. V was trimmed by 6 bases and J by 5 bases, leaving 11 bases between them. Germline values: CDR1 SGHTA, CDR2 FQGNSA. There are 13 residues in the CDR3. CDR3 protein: CASSTRLDQPQHF. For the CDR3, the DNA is TGTGCCAGCAGTACCAGACTTGATCAGCCCCAGCATTTT.

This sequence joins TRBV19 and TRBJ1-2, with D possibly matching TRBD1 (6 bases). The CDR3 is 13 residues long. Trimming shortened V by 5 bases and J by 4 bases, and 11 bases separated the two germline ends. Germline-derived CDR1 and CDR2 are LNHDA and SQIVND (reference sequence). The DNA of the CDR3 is TGTGCCAGTAGTCTACAGGGCCTCTATGGCTACACCTTC. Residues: CASSLQGLYGYTF. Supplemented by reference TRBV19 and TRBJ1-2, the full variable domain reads DGGITQSPKYLFRKEGQNVTLSCEQNLNHDAMYWYRQDPGQGLRLIYYSQIVNDFQKGDIAEGYSVSREKKESFPLTVTSAQKNPTAFYLCASSLQGLYGYTFGSGTRLTVV.

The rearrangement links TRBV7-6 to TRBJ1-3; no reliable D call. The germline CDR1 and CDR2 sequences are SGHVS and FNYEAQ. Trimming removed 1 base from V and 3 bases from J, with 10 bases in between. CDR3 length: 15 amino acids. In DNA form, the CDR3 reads TGTGCCAGCAGCTTAGGAATAGACTTTGGAAACACCATATATTTT. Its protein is CASSLGIDFGNTIYF. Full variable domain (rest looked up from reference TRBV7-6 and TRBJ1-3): GAGVSQSPRYKVTKRGQDVALRCDPISGHVSLYWYRQALGQGPEFLTYFNYEAQQDKSGLPNDRFSAERPEGSISTLTIQRTEQRDSAMYRCASSLGIDFGNTIYFGEGSWLTVV.

Here the CDR3 reads CASSQQGANYGYTF. In DNA form, the CDR3 reads TGTGCCAGCAGCCAACAGGGCGCCAACTATGGCTACACCTTC. This chain uses TRBV3-1 (or the pseudogene TRBV3-2) with TRBJ1-2, with D tentatively TRBD1 (5 bases). V was trimmed by 2 bases and J by 2 bases, leaving 9 bases between them. Germline V gives CDR1 LGHDT, CDR2 YNNKEL (reference sequence). CDR3 length: 14 residues.

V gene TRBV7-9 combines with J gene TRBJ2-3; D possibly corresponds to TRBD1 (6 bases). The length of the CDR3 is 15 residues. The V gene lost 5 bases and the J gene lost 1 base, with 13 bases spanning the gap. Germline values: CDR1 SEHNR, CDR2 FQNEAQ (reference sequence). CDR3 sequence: CASSRDIGGTDTQYF. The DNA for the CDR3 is TGTGCCAGCAGCCGGGACATAGGGGGCACAGATACGCAGTATTTT.

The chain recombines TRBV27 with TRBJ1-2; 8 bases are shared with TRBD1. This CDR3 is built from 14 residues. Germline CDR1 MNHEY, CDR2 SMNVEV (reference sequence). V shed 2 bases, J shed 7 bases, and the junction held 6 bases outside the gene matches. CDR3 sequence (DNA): TGTGCCAGCAGTTTAAGTCCCAGGGGGCCTGGCTACACCTTC. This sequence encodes CASSLSPRGPGYTF.

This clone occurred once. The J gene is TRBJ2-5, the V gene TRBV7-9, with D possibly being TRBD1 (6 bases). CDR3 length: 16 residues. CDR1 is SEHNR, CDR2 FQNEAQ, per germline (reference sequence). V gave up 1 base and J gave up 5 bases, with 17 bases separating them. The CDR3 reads CASSLVGRGLEETQYF. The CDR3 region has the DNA TGTGCCAGCAGCTTAGTCGGCAGGGGCCTGGAGGAGACCCAGTACTTC.

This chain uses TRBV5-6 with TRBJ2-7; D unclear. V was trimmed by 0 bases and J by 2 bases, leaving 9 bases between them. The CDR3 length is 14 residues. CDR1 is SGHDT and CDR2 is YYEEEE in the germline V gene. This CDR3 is CASSLVYRTYEQYV. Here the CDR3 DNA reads TGTGCCAGCAGCTTGGTTTACAGAACCTACGAGCAGTACGTC.

CDR3 protein: CASSSRDTSKTDTQYF. CDR3 coding DNA: TGCGCCAGCAGCTCCCGGGACACAAGCAAAACAGATACGCAGTATTTT. This chain links TRBV5-1 with TRBJ2-3, with D perhaps matching TRBD1 (6 bases). The CDR3 length is 16 residues. Germline V gene data show CDR1 as SGHRS and CDR2 as YFSETQ. V was shortened by 3 bases and J by 3 bases, with 17 bases between the two germline ends. Using reference TRBV5-1 and TRBJ2-3 for the parts outside the CDR3, the full variable domain is KAGVTQTPRYLIKTRGQQVTLSCSPISGHRSVSWYQQTPGQGLQFLFEYFSETQRNKGNFPGRFSGRQFSNSRSEMNVSTLELGDSALYLCASSSRDTSKTDTQYFGPGTRLTVL.

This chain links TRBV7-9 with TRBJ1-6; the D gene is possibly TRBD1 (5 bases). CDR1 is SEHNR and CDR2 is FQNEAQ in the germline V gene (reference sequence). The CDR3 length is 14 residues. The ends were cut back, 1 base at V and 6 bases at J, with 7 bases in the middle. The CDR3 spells CASSLGGGNSPLHF. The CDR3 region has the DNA TGTGCCAGCAGCTTAGGGGGGGGTAATTCACCCCTCCACTTT.

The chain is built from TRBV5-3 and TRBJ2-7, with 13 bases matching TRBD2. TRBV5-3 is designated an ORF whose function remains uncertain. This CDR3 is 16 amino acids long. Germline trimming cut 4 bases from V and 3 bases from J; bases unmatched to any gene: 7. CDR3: CARSAILAGGRYEQYV. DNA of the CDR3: TGTGCCAGAAGCGCGATACTAGCGGGGGGGCGCTACGAGCAGTACGTC.

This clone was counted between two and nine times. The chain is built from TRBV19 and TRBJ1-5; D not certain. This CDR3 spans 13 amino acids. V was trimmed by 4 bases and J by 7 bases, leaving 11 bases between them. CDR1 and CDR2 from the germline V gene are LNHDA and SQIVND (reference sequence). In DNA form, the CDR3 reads TGTGCCAGTAGTAACACGGAGAGGCAGCCCCAGCATTTT. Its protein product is CASSNTERQPQHF.

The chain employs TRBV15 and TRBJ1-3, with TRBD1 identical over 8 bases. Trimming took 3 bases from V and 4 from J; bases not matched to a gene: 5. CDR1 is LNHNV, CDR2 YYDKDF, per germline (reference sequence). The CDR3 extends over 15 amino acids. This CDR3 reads CATSRDRVAGNTIYF. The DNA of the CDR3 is TGTGCCACCAGCAGGGACAGGGTAGCGGGAAACACCATATATTTT.

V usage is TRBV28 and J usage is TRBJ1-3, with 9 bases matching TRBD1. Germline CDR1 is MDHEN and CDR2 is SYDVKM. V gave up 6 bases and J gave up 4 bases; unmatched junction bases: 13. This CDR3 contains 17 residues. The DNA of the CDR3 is TGTGCCAGCAGAAGCATCGGGACAGGGAATTTGGGAAACACCATATATTTT. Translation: CASRSIGTGNLGNTIYF.

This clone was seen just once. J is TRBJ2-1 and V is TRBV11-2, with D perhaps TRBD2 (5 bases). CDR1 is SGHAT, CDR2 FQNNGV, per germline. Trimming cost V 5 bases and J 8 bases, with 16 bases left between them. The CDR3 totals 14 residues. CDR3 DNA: TGTGCCAGCAGCACGACCCAACTAGTCTATGAGCAGTTCTTC. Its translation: CASSTTQLVYEQFF.

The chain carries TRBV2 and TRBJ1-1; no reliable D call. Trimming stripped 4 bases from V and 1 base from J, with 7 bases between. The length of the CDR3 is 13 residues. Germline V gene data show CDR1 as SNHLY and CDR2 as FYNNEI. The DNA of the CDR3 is TGTGCCAGCAGTGGGCAGGAGAACACTGAAGCTTTCTTT. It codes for CASSGQENTEAFF.

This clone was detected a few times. Here the CDR3 DNA reads TGTGCCAGCAGCCGGGCGGGGGGTAGGAACACTGAAGCTTTCTTT. Translating it yields CASSRAGGRNTEAFF. The V call is TRBV5-5, the J call TRBJ1-1; D is perhaps TRBD1 (5 bases). CDR3 size: 15 residues. CDR1 SGHKS and CDR2 YYEKEE come from the germline V gene (reference sequence). Trimming stripped 4 bases from V and 1 base from J, with 14 bases between.

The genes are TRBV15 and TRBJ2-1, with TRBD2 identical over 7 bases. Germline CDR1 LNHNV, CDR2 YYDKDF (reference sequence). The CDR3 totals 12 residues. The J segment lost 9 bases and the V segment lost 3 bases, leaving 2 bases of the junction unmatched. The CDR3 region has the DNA TGTGCCACCAGCAGCTGGGGGGGTGAGCAGTTCTTC. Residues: CATSSWGGEQFF.

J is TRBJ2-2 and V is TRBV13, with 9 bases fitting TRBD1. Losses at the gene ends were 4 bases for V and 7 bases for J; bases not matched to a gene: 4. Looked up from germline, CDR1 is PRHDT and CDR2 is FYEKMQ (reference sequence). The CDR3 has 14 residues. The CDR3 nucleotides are TGTGCCAGCAGCTGGACAGGGGAATACGGGGAGCTGTTTTTT. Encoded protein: CASSWTGEYGELFF.

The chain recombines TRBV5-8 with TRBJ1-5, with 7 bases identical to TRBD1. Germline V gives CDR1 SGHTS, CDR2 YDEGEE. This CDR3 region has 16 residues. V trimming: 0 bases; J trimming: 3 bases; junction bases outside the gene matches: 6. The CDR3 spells CASSLGEGTVNQPQHF. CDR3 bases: TGTGCCAGCAGCTTGGGAGAAGGGACAGTCAATCAGCCCCAGCATTTT.

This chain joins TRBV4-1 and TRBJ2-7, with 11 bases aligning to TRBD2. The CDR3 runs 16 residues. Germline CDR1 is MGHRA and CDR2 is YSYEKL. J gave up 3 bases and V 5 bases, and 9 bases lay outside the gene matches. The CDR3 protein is CASSKGGTSGGYEQYF. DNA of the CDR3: TGCGCCAGCAGCAAAGGGGGTACTAGCGGGGGCTACGAGCAGTACTTC.

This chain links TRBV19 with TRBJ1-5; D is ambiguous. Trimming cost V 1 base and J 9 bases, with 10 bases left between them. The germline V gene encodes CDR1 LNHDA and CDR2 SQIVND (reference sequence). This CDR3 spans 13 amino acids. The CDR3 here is CASSIAGFRPQHF. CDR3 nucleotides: TGTGCCAGTAGTATAGCCGGGTTTCGGCCCCAGCATTTT.

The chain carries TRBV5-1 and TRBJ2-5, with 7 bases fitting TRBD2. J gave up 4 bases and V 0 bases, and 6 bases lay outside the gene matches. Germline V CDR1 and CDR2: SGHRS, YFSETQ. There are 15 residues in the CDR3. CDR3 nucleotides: TGCGCCAGCAGCTTGGCGGGACTAAATGGAGAGACCCAGTACTTC. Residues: CASSLAGLNGETQYF.

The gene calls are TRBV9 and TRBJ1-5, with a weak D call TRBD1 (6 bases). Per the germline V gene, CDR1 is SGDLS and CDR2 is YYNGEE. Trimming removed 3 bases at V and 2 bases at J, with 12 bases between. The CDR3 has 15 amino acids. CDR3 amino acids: CASSEGGAGNQPQHF. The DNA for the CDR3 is TGTGCCAGCAGCGAAGGGGGGGCGGGCAATCAGCCCCAGCATTTT.

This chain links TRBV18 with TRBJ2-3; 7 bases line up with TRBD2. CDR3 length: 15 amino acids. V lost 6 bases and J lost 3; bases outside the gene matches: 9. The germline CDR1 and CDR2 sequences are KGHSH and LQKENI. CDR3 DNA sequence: TGTGCCAGCTCCCGTAACAGCGGGGAAACAGATACGCAGTATTTT. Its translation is CASSRNSGETDTQYF.

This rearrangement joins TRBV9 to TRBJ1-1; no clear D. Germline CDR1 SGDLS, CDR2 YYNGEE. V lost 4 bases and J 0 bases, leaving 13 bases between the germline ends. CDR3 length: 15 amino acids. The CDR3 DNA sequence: TGTGCCAGCAGCCCCTGGACTGACATGAACACTGAAGCTTTCTTT. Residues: CASSPWTDMNTEAFF.

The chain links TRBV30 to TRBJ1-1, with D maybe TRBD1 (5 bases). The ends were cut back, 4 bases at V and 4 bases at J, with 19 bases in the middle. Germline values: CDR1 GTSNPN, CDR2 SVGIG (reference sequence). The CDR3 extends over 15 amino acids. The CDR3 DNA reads TGTGCCTGGACGGGGGAATTAGGTGTCGCCACTGAAGCTTTCTTT. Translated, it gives CAWTGELGVATEAFF.

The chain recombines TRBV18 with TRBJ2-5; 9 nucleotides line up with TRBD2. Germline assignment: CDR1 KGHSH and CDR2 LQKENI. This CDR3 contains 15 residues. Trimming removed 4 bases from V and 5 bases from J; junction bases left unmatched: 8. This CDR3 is CASSRDSGGSETQYF. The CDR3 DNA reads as TGTGCCAGCTCACGAGATAGCGGGGGTTCTGAGACCCAGTACTTC.

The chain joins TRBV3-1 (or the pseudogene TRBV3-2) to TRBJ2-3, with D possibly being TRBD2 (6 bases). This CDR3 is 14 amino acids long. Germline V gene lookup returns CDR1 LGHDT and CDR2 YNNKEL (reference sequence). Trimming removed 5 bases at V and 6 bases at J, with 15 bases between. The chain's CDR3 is CASSNGLASDTQYF. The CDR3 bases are TGTGCCAGCAGCAACGGGCTAGCGTCCGATACGCAGTATTTT.